This T cell receptor beta chain is from a study of cytomegalovirus exposure and HLA in healthy donors. For the study at large: Researchers previously reported finding 90 million to 130 million unique TCR beta sequences from around 200 million T cells.

Trimming took off 0 bases at V and 6 bases at J, with 19 bases between the two ends. CDR1 is SGHKS, CDR2 YYEKEE, per germline (reference sequence). This CDR3 spans 16 amino acids. PCR involved 60 Vbeta and 13 Jbeta primers. TCRdb's copy holds only in-frame clones and misses some; the assay was immunoSEQ multiplex PCR. This repertoire includes about 150,000 clones. Sequenced material: PBMCs. The chain recombines TRBV5-5 with TRBJ2-7; weak D call: TRBD1 (6 bases). The origin of this receptor is a man between 25 and 39 years old in good health and CMV-seronegative. The chain's CDR3 is CASSLGNSGHLGEQYF. CDR3 DNA: TGTGCCAGCAGCTTGGGAAACTCGGGACACCTTGGCGAGCAGTACTTC.